A single T cell receptor beta chain is shown here with its context. This clonotype was counted only a few times. The antigen it binds to is not known. No much larger clonotype is one base removed from it; base qualities were not supplied. Profiling of TCR beta VDJ combinations and CDR3 sequences used genomic DNA as the template. An Illumina HiSeq 2000 was the platform used for TCR repertoire sequencing. Processing in the source paper ran as follows. TRBV/TRBJ rearrangement plots, CDR3 size and DJ length profiles, and Simpson's diversity index were used to assess repertoires. The most abundant DNA sequence in the deep sequencing data was taken as the immunodominant clone. CDR3 amino acid sequences were checked for sharing between subjects and were compared against published repertoires and the VDJdb database. TCRdb trimmed public reads at Q25 via fastp, called clones via MiXCR and kept in-frame beta chains. When rows share a CDR3 protein, they turn into one entry using the most common DNA and genes. These V and J calls derive from TCRdb rather than the authors' analysis. This sample comprises roughly 130,000 distinct CDR3 sequences, around 46% of them detected only once. About 2.3% of the sample is held by the ten biggest clonotypes.

The study deep-sequenced TCR repertoires of sorted CD4+ and CD8+ blood T cells from severe aplastic anemia patients and healthy subjects. Ficoll-Paque density gradient centrifugation was used to isolate peripheral blood mononuclear cells. CD4+ and CD8+ T cells were sorted by FACS or magnetic beads before DNA extraction. The data originate from a study of CD8+CD57+ T cells in acquired aplastic anemia (dated by TCRdb to about 2018). The study in broad terms: A mean of about 3.2 ug of DNA, ranging from roughly 0.19 to 27.4 ug, was extracted from sorted CD4+ and CD8+ cells. Mean read counts for healthy donor samples were about 10 million for CD4+ cells and around 11 million for CD8+ cells. Paper-wide results and their limitations: Approximately 31 CD8+ CDR3 sequences were found in both patients and controls but appeared to be highly expressed in patients and within the immunodominant clones of the patients. No significant difference in CD8+ Simpson's diversity was found between patients and healthy controls (P=0.060).

According to the germline V gene, CDR1 reads ENHRY and CDR2 reads SYGVKD. V loses 10 bases of germline sequence and J loses 1 base, and the interval between the two ends is 16 bases. Counted from cysteine to phenylalanine, this CDR3 has 14 amino acids. The retained sequence is limited to the CDR3, 42 bases, with the frame set at the first base. Recombination connected TRBV10-3 to TRBJ1-1, with TRBD1 as a weak D call on 5 bases. The material sequenced was sorted CD4+, CD8+, or CD8+CD57+ T cells (not recorded which) from PBMCs. The clonotype was recovered from a human donor in good health, serving as a control. CDR3 region: CATTGTDKNTEAFF. The DNA reads as follows: TGTGCCACCACCGGGACCGATAAGAACACTGAAGCTTTCTTT.